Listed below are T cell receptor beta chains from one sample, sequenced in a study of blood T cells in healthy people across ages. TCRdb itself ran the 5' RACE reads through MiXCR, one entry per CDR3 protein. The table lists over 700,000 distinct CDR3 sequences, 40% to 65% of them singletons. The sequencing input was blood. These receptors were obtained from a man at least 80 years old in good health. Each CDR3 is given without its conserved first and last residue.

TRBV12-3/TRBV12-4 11 ASSLTDRGFAF
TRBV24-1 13 ATSDATGVTDTQY
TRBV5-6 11 ASPDRGNSPLH
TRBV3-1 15 ASSPVARPRSSYEQY
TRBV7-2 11 ASSSRVGNEQF
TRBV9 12 ASSVHPLQETQY
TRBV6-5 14 ASSYSKMTGSGEQY
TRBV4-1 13 ASSQDQGEWREQY
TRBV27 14 ASSPSLAGYGYEQY
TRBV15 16 ATSRDRFGSQWSNEQF
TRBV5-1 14 ASSSIGTGGVETQY
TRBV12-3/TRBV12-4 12 ASSFHGRPYEQY
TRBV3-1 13 ASSQGATSYNEQF
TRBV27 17 ASSFGPTTGSGLYNEQY
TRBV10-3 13 AIRETSGKTDTQY
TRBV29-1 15 SVNGLPGQGVTGELF
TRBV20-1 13 SAITGTGGDYEQY
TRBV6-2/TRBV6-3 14 ASRPGLLVPQETQY
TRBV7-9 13 ASSLATGRIDEQF
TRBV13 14 ASSWATGGRGPEQF
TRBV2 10 ASSEGLPEAF
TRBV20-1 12 SAYSAAEYNEQF
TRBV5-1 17 ASSLNPIGGLAGSYEQY
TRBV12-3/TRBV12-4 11 ASSLLSRREQY
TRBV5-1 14 ASSFDSESSYNEQF
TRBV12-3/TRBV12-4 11 ASTLSGTDTQY
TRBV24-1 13 ATSAPGQGGHEQY
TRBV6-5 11 ASSALTGSGYT
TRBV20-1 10 SAGGAQLGYT
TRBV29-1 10 SVSGTVDEQY
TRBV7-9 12 ASSLPGTPYEQY
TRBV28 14 ASSLRTGTSGDEQF
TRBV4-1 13 ASSQDPTGGDEQY
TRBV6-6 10 ASRISPEEQY
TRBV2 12 ASSDSGRGDTQY
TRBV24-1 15 ATSDSGQGLSNQPQH
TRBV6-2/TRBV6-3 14 ASSYQMTGGISEAF
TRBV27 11 ASSSLITGELF
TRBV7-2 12 ASSPGKGNYGYT
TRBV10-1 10 ASSEGILGQY
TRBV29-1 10 SVGPWGNEQF
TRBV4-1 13 ASSQIWGSNQPQH